This T cell receptor (beta chain) was profiled in a study of OX40 agonist ivuxolimab in advanced cancers. Clones were sequenced by immunoSEQ multiplex PCR, and TCRdb holds only the in-frame ones, with some missing. The sample holds roughly 76,000 clones, 80% to 95% seen once. Looked up from germline, CDR1 is SGHVS and CDR2 is FNYEAQ. This CDR3 is built from 14 residues. Worth noting for this clone: Germline and junction disagree at one end, which may indicate a read error.

The sequence was collected from an adult with an advanced solid tumor such as melanoma, head and neck, liver or kidney cancer. This specimen was CD4+ or CD8+ T cells sorted from blood, taken in a trial of the OX40 agonist ivuxolimab. The rearrangement links TRBV7-6 to TRBJ2-1, with 10 bases identical to TRBD2. CDR3 loop: CASSLAGGVNEQFF. CDR3 nucleotides: TGTGCCAGCAGTTTAGCGGGAGGCGTTAATGAGCAGTTCTTC. Full variable domain (rest looked up from reference TRBV7-6 and TRBJ2-1): GAGVSQSPRYKVTKRGQDVALRCDPISGHVSLYWYRQALGQGPEFLTYFNYEAQQDKSGLPNDRFSAERPEGSISTLTIQRTEQRDSAMYRCASSLAGGVNEQFFGPGTRLTVL.